The 25 T cell receptor beta chains in this list originate from one sample, sequenced in a study of CD8+ T cells in alopecia areata. Following extraction, RNA underwent reverse transcription to cDNA, which served as the sequencing template. Sequencing was performed with immunoSEQ multiplex PCR; in TCRdb, only in-frame clones are kept and a portion is missing. This sample has hundreds of thousands of clones; roughly 69% occur once, and the top ten carry roughly 1.2%. Sample: CD4+ T cells sorted from blood, taken at week 0. These receptors all come from a human donor with alopecia areata.

The CDR3 region is CSVVRQGSTDTQYF. For the CDR3, the DNA is TGCAGCGTTGTCAGACAGGGAAGCACAGATACGCAGTATTTT. The rearrangement joins TRBV29-1 to TRBJ2-3, with 7 bases identical to TRBD1. With 4 bases clipped from V and 0 bases from J, the junction kept 4 bases outside the gene matches. The CDR3 has 14 amino acids. Germline lookup yields CDR1 SQVTM and CDR2 ANQGSEA.

The genes are TRBV2 and TRBJ2-3, with TRBD2 identical over 8 bases. The CDR3 runs 14 residues. Germline CDR1 reads SNHLY; CDR2 reads FYNNEI. Trimming at V came to 5 bases and at J to 4 bases, leaving 5 bases not matched to a gene. Written as DNA, the CDR3 is TGTGCCAGCAGTTATCAGGGACTAGCAGATACGCAGTATTTT. As protein: CASSYQGLADTQYF.

This clone appeared a few times. The V call is TRBV11-1, the J call TRBJ2-2; no clear D gene. Trimming left V 4 bases short and J 6 bases short, with 6 bases between. The CDR3 consists of 12 residues. Looked up from germline, CDR1 is SGHAT and CDR2 is FQDESV (reference sequence). Written as DNA, the CDR3 is TGTGCCAGCAGCTCCTGGTCCGGGGAGCTGTTTTTT. This gives the protein CASSSWSGELFF.

The rearrangement links TRBV25-1 to TRBJ2-7; D might be TRBD1 (6 bases). Deletions cut 1 base from V and 3 bases from J, with 10 bases between. The germline gives CDR1 MGHDK, CDR2 SYGVNS. This CDR3 region has 14 residues. Written as DNA, the CDR3 is TGTGCCAGCAGTGAATTACACAGGGACTACGAGCAGTACTTC. Its protein product is CASSELHRDYEQYF.

There are a few counts of this clone. The V call is TRBV29-1, the J call TRBJ1-1; D unclear. V shed 0 bases and J shed 3 bases, with 11 bases lying between them. From germline, CDR1 is SQVTM and CDR2 ANQGSEA. The CDR3 is 14 residues long. The CDR3 coding sequence is TGCAGCGTTGAAGAGTGGAGCGGGGACACTGAAGCTTTCTTT. This gives the protein CSVEEWSGDTEAFF.

The rearrangement links TRBV5-4 to TRBJ2-3; 15 nucleotides match TRBD2. V dropped 4 bases and J dropped 2; count of bases not matched to a gene: 2. CDR1 and CDR2 (germline): SGHNT, YYREEE (reference sequence). This CDR3 is built from 16 residues. Here the CDR3 reads CASSRTSGGATDTQYF. CDR3 sequence (DNA): TGTGCCAGCAGCCGGACTAGCGGGGGGGCCACAGATACGCAGTATTTT.

The sample holds one count of this clone. V usage is TRBV7-2 and J usage is TRBJ2-3; D uncertain. The V end lost 5 bases, the J end lost 5 bases, and 8 bases lay between the germline ends. The CDR3 totals 12 residues. The germline V gene encodes CDR1 SGHTA and CDR2 FQGNSA. In DNA form, the CDR3 reads TGTGCCAGCAGCCGCCCGGGAGATACGCAGTATTTT. It is translated as CASSRPGDTQYF.

V is TRBV5-6 and J is TRBJ2-5, with 9 bases that match TRBD1. The CDR3 runs 15 residues. The ends lost 4 bases at V and 3 bases at J; junction bases unmatched: 7. Germline V gives CDR1 SGHDT, CDR2 YYEEEE. The CDR3 region is CASSLSGQGKETQYF. The DNA for the CDR3 is TGTGCCAGCAGCCTCTCCGGACAGGGGAAAGAGACCCAGTACTTC.

This clone was found a few times. V gene TRBV5-1 combines with J gene TRBJ2-2, with D possibly matching TRBD1 (5 bases). V lost 1 base and J lost 3, with 13 bases in between. Germline CDR1 and CDR2: SGHRS and YFSETQ. This CDR3 is 16 amino acids long. Written as DNA, the CDR3 is TGCGCCAGCAGCTTGAGGACAAGGGGTGACACCGGGGAGCTGTTTTTT. This translates into CASSLRTRGDTGELFF.

This clone was counted ten times or more. The V and J genes are TRBV27 and TRBJ2-1; either TRBD1 or TRBD2 may supply D (5 bases each). V lost 2 bases to trimming and J lost 0 bases, with 17 bases between them. CDR1 and CDR2 from the germline V gene are MNHEY and SMNVEV (reference sequence). This CDR3 has 18 amino acids. The CDR3, as DNA: TGTGCCAGCAGTTTAGGGTTCGGGGCTTCGAGCTCCTACAATGAGCAGTTCTTC. This codes for CASSLGFGASSSYNEQFF.

This chain joins TRBV2 and TRBJ2-2, with no clear D. The germline V and J ends were trimmed by 7 bases and 2 bases, with 11 bases remaining between them. The germline V gene has CDR1 SNHLY and CDR2 FYNNEI. CDR3 length: 14 residues. The CDR3 bases are TGTGCCAGCACCCCGTCGATAAACACCGGGGAGCTGTTTTTT. This encodes CASTPSINTGELFF.

V usage is TRBV25-1 and J usage is TRBJ2-3; possibly TRBD1 for D (5 bases). V lost 4 bases, J lost 5 bases, and 13 bases lay in between. Germline loops: CDR1 MGHDK, CDR2 SYGVNS. CDR3 length: 14 amino acids. CDR3 protein: CASSGSGRLDTQYF. The CDR3 region has the DNA TGTGCCAGCAGTGGGTCAGGGCGCTTAGATACGCAGTATTTT.

The V and J genes are TRBV29-1 and TRBJ2-5; D is unclear. Per the germline V gene, CDR1 is SQVTM and CDR2 is ANQGSEA. Trimming took off 4 bases at V and 4 bases at J, with 10 bases between the two ends. The length of the CDR3 is 12 residues. The CDR3 here is CSVGAVRETQYF. The CDR3 bases are TGCAGCGTTGGGGCAGTCAGAGAGACCCAGTACTTC.

The gene calls are TRBV2 and TRBJ2-6; the D is unclear. The CDR3 is 15 residues long. Trimming cost V 5 bases and J 0 bases, with 8 bases left between them. The V gene's germline CDR1 is SNHLY and CDR2 FYNNEI. CDR3 bases: TGTGCCAGCAGTTACCGGTCCTCTGGGGCCAACGTCCTGACTTTC. Residues: CASSYRSSGANVLTF.

This clone has a handful of counts. The chain uses TRBV11-2 and TRBJ2-5; D unclear. Germline V CDR1 and CDR2: SGHAT, FQNNGV. V gave up 5 bases and J gave up 4 bases, with 17 bases separating them. The CDR3 sequence is 15 residues long. The CDR3 spells CASSQGSISRETQYF. The CDR3 bases are TGTGCCAGCAGCCAAGGTAGCATCTCCAGAGAGACCCAGTACTTC.

This rearrangement joins TRBV7-9 to TRBJ2-7; perhaps TRBD2 as D (6 bases). Trimming took off 5 bases at V and 8 bases at J, with 10 bases between the two ends. Germline CDR1 is SEHNR and CDR2 is FQNEAQ (reference sequence). The CDR3 is made up of 11 amino acids. The CDR3, as DNA: TGTGCCAGCAGCCCGGGACTTCAGCAGTACTTC. As protein: CASSPGLQQYF.

This clone was detected a few times. The rearrangement joins TRBV18 to TRBJ1-6, with D unclear. The V end lost 3 bases, the J end lost 7 bases, and 16 bases lay between the germline ends. In germline, CDR1 is KGHSH, CDR2 LQKENI. There are 16 residues in the CDR3. The CDR3 loop is CASSPGPPGFNSPLHF. In DNA, the CDR3 is TGTGCCAGCTCACCTGGGCCTCCGGGGTTCAATTCACCCCTCCACTTT.

The V and J genes are TRBV7-8 and TRBJ1-3, with a weak D call TRBD1 (6 bases). V lost 1 base and J lost 0, with 13 bases in between. This CDR3 spans 17 amino acids. Germline CDR1 reads SGHVS; CDR2 reads FQNEAQ. The CDR3 sequence is CASSLVRGVLSGNTIYF. The CDR3 nucleotides read TGTGCCAGCAGCTTAGTTAGGGGGGTCCTCTCTGGAAACACCATATATTTT.

The chain carries TRBV29-1 and TRBJ2-3, with D perhaps TRBD2 (6 bases). The CDR3 runs 13 residues. CDR1 and CDR2 from the germline V gene are SQVTM and ANQGSEA. V dropped 7 bases and J dropped 3 bases, with 14 bases sitting between them. The chain's CDR3 is CSAGGPRTDTQYF. In DNA form, the CDR3 reads TGCAGCGCCGGGGGTCCAAGGACAGATACGCAGTATTTT.

This clone was counted only a few times. The CDR3 bases are TGTGCCAGCAACAATGGCTACACCTTC. Translation gives CASNNGYTF. The rearrangement uses TRBV7-9 and TRBJ1-2; D gene ambiguous. V was clipped by 7 bases and J by 6 bases, with 3 bases between them. Germline V gene lookup returns CDR1 SEHNR and CDR2 FQNEAQ (reference sequence). This CDR3 region has 9 residues.

V and J are TRBV7-9 and TRBJ2-1; D may be TRBD2 (6 bases). The CDR3 spans 19 residues. The V end lost 4 bases, the J end lost 0 bases, and 22 bases lay between the germline ends. In germline, CDR1 is SEHNR, CDR2 FQNEAQ (reference sequence). The CDR3 nucleotides are TGTGCCAGCAGCTCATCGGACCCTCTGGAGGGGCGCTCCTACAATGAGCAGTTCTTC. It encodes CASSSSDPLEGRSYNEQFF.

Only one count was recorded for this clone. This chain uses TRBV2 with TRBJ2-7; D not certain. V lost 1 base, J lost 3 bases, and 7 bases lay in between. Looked up from germline, CDR1 is SNHLY and CDR2 is FYNNEI. The CDR3 runs to 13 residues. DNA for the CDR3: TGTGCCAGCAGTGAAGAGAGGTACTACGAGCAGTACTTC. Translated: CASSEERYYEQYF.

This clone was counted only a few times. The chain is built from TRBV29-1 and TRBJ1-4, with D tentatively TRBD1 (5 bases). The CDR3 is 14 residues long. Per the germline V gene, CDR1 is SQVTM and CDR2 is ANQGSEA. Trimming took 7 bases from V and 8 from J, leaving 20 bases between them. The CDR3 loop is CSDLARDRGEKLFF. CDR3 DNA sequence: TGCAGCGACCTAGCCCGGGACCGGGGGGAAAAACTGTTTTTT.

This clone was counted a few times. The chain employs TRBV7-2 and TRBJ2-7; D possibly uses TRBD1 or TRBD2 (5 bases each). The germline CDR1 and CDR2 sequences are SGHTA and FQGNSA. Trimming took 4 bases from V and 7 from J, leaving 14 bases between them. CDR3 length: 13 residues. This CDR3 is CASSSGPPGEQYF. The DNA for the CDR3 is TGTGCCAGCAGCTCGGGGCCACCGGGGGAGCAGTACTTC.

This clone was counted a single time. The chain is built from TRBV11-1 and TRBJ1-1; no reliable D call. The germline V and J ends were trimmed by 3 bases and 4 bases, with 3 bases remaining between them. Germline CDR1 is SGHAT and CDR2 is FQDESV (reference sequence). The CDR3 contains 11 residues. DNA for the CDR3: TGTGCCAGCAGCTTTTCCACTGAAGCTTTCTTT. Translated, it gives CASSFSTEAFF.